The clone carrying this T cell receptor beta chain was counted ten times or more. This CDR3 region has 15 residues. J was trimmed by 4 bases and V by 3 bases; bases with no gene match: 4. Per the germline V gene, CDR1 is SGHRS and CDR2 is YFSETQ. The data were taken from a study of T-cell reconstitution after alpha-beta-depleted transplantation in children. Unique molecular identifiers featured in how the TCRbeta library was prepared. TCRdb redid the calling of the PCR reads with MiXCR, one entry per CDR3 protein. The data hold around 200,000 distinct CDR3 sequences, with about 6.3% observed a single time.

The chain links TRBV5-1 to TRBJ2-3; TRBD2 matches 11 bases. This receptor was obtained from a human donor who donated a stem cell graft to a child with Wiskott-Aldrich syndrome. Sequenced here: PBMCs from the stem cell graft donor, sampled from the stem cell graft. CDR3 in amino acids: CASSYLAGGADTQYF. The DNA for the CDR3 is TGCGCCAGCAGCTATCTAGCGGGGGGTGCAGATACGCAGTATTTT.